The T cell receptor beta chain under discussion was sequenced for a study of T cell clonality in common variable immunodeficiency. Repertoires were generated with immunoSEQ multiplex PCR, while TCRdb's copy carries only in-frame clones and drops some. This sample has tens of thousands of clones, each found more than once. Study outcomes and limitations: Compared with healthy controls, CVID subjects showed increased TCRbeta clonality, mostly in about a third.

Details on this clone: As yet, its antigen is unknown.

The source of this sequence is a person between 18 and 75 years old in good health. The material sequenced was peripheral blood mononuclear cells.

CDR3 DNA, as far as it was read: TGTGCCAGCAGCTATATCCGGACAGGCACTAGAGGC. This translates into CASSYIRTGTRG. The whole CDR3 sequence reads CASSYIRTGTRGYTF. V and J are TRBV11-2 and TRBJ1-2; 7 bases fit TRBD1. The read finishes 3 residues shy of the CDR3 end, and the germline J gene is used to complete it. CDR1 and CDR2 (germline): SGHAT, FQNNGV. The length of the CDR3 is 15 residues.